One and the same sample provided the 26 T cell receptor beta chains below, sequenced in a study of blood T cells in healthy people across ages. Combining a sample-barcoded 5' primer with a J-beta primer mix, a second PCR ran for about 6 to 11 cycles. TCRdb analysed the 5' RACE reads with MiXCR anew, one entry per CDR3 protein. Among about 1.7 million distinct CDR3 sequences listed, roughly 27% were seen once. The source material was blood. The receptors come from a woman aged 25 to 39 in good health.

This clonotype occurred a few times. This rearrangement joins TRBV29-1 to TRBJ1-2, with D perhaps matching TRBD1 (6 bases). The CDR3 runs 12 residues. The germline V and J ends were trimmed by 7 bases and 1 base, with 10 bases remaining between them. The V gene's germline CDR1 is SQVTM and CDR2 ANQGSEA. The DNA of the CDR3 is TGCAGCGCCGAGGGGGGTAACTATGGCTACACCTTC. Its protein product is CSAEGGNYGYTF.

The V call is TRBV5-1, the J call TRBJ2-3; maybe TRBD2 (7 bases). V shed 5 bases and J shed 2 bases, with 18 bases lying between them. From germline, CDR1 is SGHRS and CDR2 YFSETQ. This CDR3 contains 16 residues. CDR3 region: CASRLRGGPLTDTQYF. CDR3 nucleotide sequence: TGCGCCAGCAGGCTTAGGGGGGGCCCTCTCACAGATACGCAGTATTTT.

This clonotype was observed many times. This chain connects TRBV12-3 or TRBV12-4 to TRBJ1-6; 11 positions match TRBD1. The CDR3 covers 15 residues. Losses at the gene ends were 5 bases for V and 7 bases for J; bases not matched to a gene: 4. CDR3 residues: CASSTRTGGNSPLHF. The CDR3, as DNA: TGTGCCAGCAGTACCCGGACAGGGGGCAATTCACCCCTCCACTTT.

The rearrangement uses TRBV12-3 or TRBV12-4 and TRBJ2-2, with a weak D call TRBD1 (5 bases). V was clipped by 8 bases and J by 4 bases, with 17 bases between them. This CDR3 is built from 15 residues. The CDR3 loop reads CASPWGQDSTGELFF. The DNA for the CDR3 is TGTGCCAGCCCATGGGGCCAGGATAGCACCGGGGAGCTGTTTTTT.

J is TRBJ2-1 and V is TRBV2; 8 bases line up with TRBD2. The germline CDR1 and CDR2 sequences are SNHLY and FYNNEI. The CDR3 consists of 19 residues. V shed 3 bases and J 0 bases; nucleotides not matched to a gene: 13. CDR3 sequence (DNA): TGTGCCAGCAGTGAGTCCCAAGCGGGGGCTACGAGCTCCTACAATGAGCAGTTCTTC. Its protein product is CASSESQAGATSSYNEQFF.

This clonotype showed up many times. The V call is TRBV18, the J call TRBJ2-5; 12 positions agree with TRBD2. This CDR3 contains 16 residues. CDR1 and CDR2 from the germline V gene are KGHSH and LQKENI. V dropped 4 bases and J dropped 1; count of bases not matched to a gene: 4. The CDR3 reads CASSLLTSGSQETQYF. The CDR3 region has the DNA TGTGCCAGCTCACTACTGACTAGCGGGAGCCAAGAGACCCAGTACTTC.

This chain connects TRBV20-1 to TRBJ2-7; 13 bases line up with TRBD2. CDR3 length: 16 residues. CDR1 is DFQATT and CDR2 is SNEGSKA in the germline V gene (reference sequence). The trim removed 1 base at V and 6 bases at J, leaving 9 bases unmatched. The CDR3 here is CSARGLAGGGVVEQYF. For the CDR3, the DNA is TGCAGTGCTAGAGGACTAGCGGGAGGAGGGGTCGTCGAGCAGTACTTC.

This clonotype was seen many times. V gene TRBV12-3 or TRBV12-4 combines with J gene TRBJ2-3; D might be TRBD2 (5 bases). V was clipped by 8 bases and J by 4 bases, with 13 bases between them. The CDR3 covers 13 residues. CDR3: CASLTTGADTQYF. The DNA of the CDR3 is TGTGCCAGCCTGACTACTGGTGCAGATACGCAGTATTTT.

This clonotype showed up just a few times. The chain links TRBV6-6 to TRBJ2-1; the D is unclear. The V gene's germline CDR1 is MNHNY and CDR2 SVGAGI (reference sequence). V lost 0 bases and J lost 0, with 9 bases in between. The CDR3 length is 16 residues. CDR3 sequence: CASSYSTLSSYNEQFF. CDR3 nucleotides: TGTGCCAGCAGTTACTCGACGCTGAGCTCCTACAATGAGCAGTTCTTC.

V usage is TRBV27 and J usage is TRBJ2-5, with a possible D match to TRBD1 (5 bases). The CDR3 covers 11 residues. Trimming pared 3 bases from V and 11 bases from J, leaving 10 bases between. Germline CDR1 and CDR2: MNHEY and SMNVEV (reference sequence). The CDR3 loop is CASSFPGSQYF. The CDR3 nucleotides read TGTGCCAGCAGTTTTCCAGGGTCGCAGTACTTC.

As to this clonotype: One junction end disagrees with the germline gene, perhaps due to a read error. The V call is TRBV18, the J call TRBJ1-5; the D gene is possibly TRBD1 (5 bases). CDR3 length: 16 amino acids. The V gene's germline CDR1 is KGHSH and CDR2 LQKENI. The CDR3 coding sequence is TGTGCCAGCTCAGCTTTTGTCAGGGATAGCAATCAGCCCCAGAATTTT. This gives the protein CASSAFVRDSNQPQNF.

The chain carries TRBV20-1 and TRBJ2-3, with 10 bases identical to TRBD2. Trimming cost V 0 bases and J 0 bases; bases outside gene matches: 9. Germline V gives CDR1 DFQATT, CDR2 SNEGSKA (reference sequence). The CDR3 is 18 residues long. Here the CDR3 DNA reads TGCAGTGCTAGAGATAGGGGTGGTAGCGGGGGGAGCACAGATACGCAGTATTTT. It codes for CSARDRGGSGGSTDTQYF.

This clonotype was observed many times. The chain carries TRBV15 and TRBJ2-7, with 10 bases matching TRBD1. From germline, CDR1 is LNHNV and CDR2 YYDKDF (reference sequence). The CDR3 runs 13 residues. The junction had 3 bases not matched to a gene; V was cut back by 8 bases and J by 2 bases. CDR3 DNA sequence: TGTGCCACCTCGGACAGGGGGGCCTACGAGCAGTACTTC. Translating gives CATSDRGAYEQYF.

V gene TRBV12-3 or TRBV12-4 combines with J gene TRBJ1-6, with D perhaps TRBD1 (5 bases). The V and J ends lost 3 bases and 7 bases respectively, with 16 bases between them. The CDR3 loop spans 16 amino acids. The CDR3 sequence is CASSFPGTFWNSPLHF. The CDR3 DNA follows: TGTGCCAGCAGTTTCCCTGGGACGTTCTGGAATTCACCCCTCCACTTT.

The chain links TRBV29-1 to TRBJ2-5; no reliable D call. The J call could be wrong; TRBJ2-7 is a better fit for the DNA end. Germline values: CDR1 SQVTM, CDR2 ANQGSEA. This CDR3 comprises 13 residues. CDR3 amino acids: CSVESSSTCEQYF. The CDR3 DNA follows: TGCAGCGTTGAATCGAGTTCTACCTGCGAGCAGTACTTC.

In this sample, this clonotype turned up a few times. One junction end disagrees with the germline gene, perhaps due to a read error. The chain uses TRBV5-1 and TRBJ1-2, with D maybe TRBD1 (6 bases). CDR1 is SGHRS, CDR2 YFSETQ, per germline. The CDR3 covers 15 residues. The CDR3 nucleotides are TGCGCCAGCAGCTTGGCGACAGGAGCTAACTATGACTACACCTTC. Protein: CASSLATGANYDYTF.

In its sample, this clonotype was seen many times. The genes are TRBV10-2 and TRBJ2-5, with 7 bases aligning to TRBD2. V lost 6 bases, J lost 2 bases, and 6 bases stayed unmatched. This CDR3 comprises 14 residues. Per germline, CDR1 WSHSY and CDR2 SAAADI. CDR3 in DNA: TGCGCCAGCAGGAGACTAGCACCACAAGAGACCCAGTACTTC. Its translation is CASRRLAPQETQYF.

This clonotype was counted only a few times. This chain connects TRBV18 to TRBJ2-2; D ambiguous. The germline V gene encodes CDR1 KGHSH and CDR2 LQKENI. The ends were cut back, 3 bases at V and 3 bases at J, with 11 bases in the middle. The CDR3 runs to 15 residues. CDR3 nucleotides: TGTGCCAGCTCACCTGGACCCCCTGACACCGGGGAGCTGTTTTTT. Protein: CASSPGPPDTGELFF. The full variable domain, in which reference TRBV18 and TRBJ2-2 provide the parts outside the CDR3, is NAGVMQNPRHLVRRRGQEARLRCSPMKGHSHVYWYRQLPEEGLKFMVYLQKENIIDESGMPKERFSAEFPKEGPSILRIQQVVRGDSAAYFCASSPGPPDTGELFFGEGSRLTVL.

The V gene is TRBV3-1, the J gene TRBJ2-2, with D tentatively TRBD2 (5 bases). V lost 1 base, J lost 2 bases, and 8 bases lay in between. CDR3 length equals 15 residues. Germline V CDR1 and CDR2: LGHDT, YNNKEL (reference sequence). CDR3 sequence reads: CASSQGGINTGELFF. Written as DNA, the CDR3 is TGTGCCAGCAGCCAAGGAGGGATCAACACCGGGGAGCTGTTTTTT.

The sample holds many counts of this clonotype. The J gene is TRBJ2-7, the V gene TRBV20-1; maybe TRBD2 (5 bases). CDR3 length: 18 amino acids. V lost 0 bases, J lost 1 base, and 22 bases lay in between. CDR1 is DFQATT, CDR2 SNEGSKA, per germline (reference sequence). The DNA of the CDR3 is TGCAGTGCTAGAGATCTGGTAGAGGGAGAGGGAAATTCCTACGAGCAGTACTTC. This encodes CSARDLVEGEGNSYEQYF.

This clonotype was recorded a few times. This chain's CDR3 is CASSLILVAGGLGGDNEQFF. The CDR3 nucleotides read TGTGCCAGCAGCTTGATCTTAGTGGCGGGAGGGCTCGGAGGGGACAATGAGCAGTTCTTC. The genes are TRBV11-2 and TRBJ2-1, with 9 bases that match TRBD2. CDR1 and CDR2 (germline): SGHAT, FQNNGV. The CDR3 covers 20 residues. J lost 5 bases, V lost 3 bases, and 20 bases had no gene match. Variable domain in full (rest from reference TRBV11-2 and TRBJ2-1): EAGVAQSPRYKIIEKRQSVAFWCNPISGHATLYWYQQILGQGPKLLIQFQNNGVVDDSQLPKDRFSAERLKGVDSTLKIQPAKLEDSAVYLCASSLILVAGGLGGDNEQFFGPGTRLTVL.

This clonotype occurred a few times. The chain carries TRBV20-1 and TRBJ2-1, with TRBD2 matching over 9 bases. Germline V gives CDR1 DFQATT, CDR2 SNEGSKA (reference sequence). Trimming cost V 4 bases and J 0 bases; bases outside gene matches: 4. The CDR3 has 15 residues. DNA for the CDR3: TGCAGTGCTAATGAGCGGGAGGACTCCTACAATGAGCAGTTCTTC. Translation gives CSANEREDSYNEQFF.

The V gene is TRBV7-2, the J gene TRBJ1-1; 7 bases are a match to TRBD1. The CDR3 length is 13 residues. Germline V gene data show CDR1 as SGHTA and CDR2 as FQGNSA. V shed 5 bases, J shed 7 bases, and the junction held 7 bases outside the gene matches. DNA for the CDR3: TGTGCCAGCAGCCCCCGGACAGGAAGTGAAGCTTTCTTT. Its translation is CASSPRTGSEAFF.

This clonotype was detected only a few times. The CDR3 nucleotides are TGTGCCAGCAGCTTCAGCCACCCTCCGTACGGGACACTTAATTCACCCCTCCACTTT. This codes for CASSFSHPPYGTLNSPLHF. The gene calls are TRBV7-2 and TRBJ1-6; the D gene is possibly TRBD1 (6 bases). Germline CDR1 is SGHTA and CDR2 is FQGNSA. Trimming stripped 3 bases from V and 6 bases from J, with 24 bases between. The CDR3 has 19 residues.

The gene calls are TRBV6-2 or TRBV6-3 and TRBJ2-7; perhaps TRBD1 as D (6 bases). V was shortened by 6 bases and J by 7 bases, with 22 bases between the two germline ends. The CDR3 has 15 residues. The germline CDR1 and CDR2 sequences are MNHEY and SVGEGT. The CDR3 region has the DNA TGTGCCAGCAGGCAGAGAGGGACACAATACAATGAGCAGTACTTC. It specifies CASRQRGTQYNEQYF.

The chain has TRBV20-1 and TRBJ1-2, with D unresolved. V lost 6 bases and J 8 bases, leaving 22 bases between the germline ends. This CDR3 comprises 14 residues. Germline V gives CDR1 DFQATT, CDR2 SNEGSKA (reference sequence). Here the CDR3 reads CSASPSIEDGGYTF. The CDR3, as DNA: TGCAGTGCGAGCCCATCCATCGAGGACGGGGGCTACACCTTC.